The 18 T cell receptor beta chains presented below share a single source sample, sequenced in a study of metastatic and nonmetastatic thyroid tumors. MiXCR was used by TCRdb to re-call the PCR reads. The sample has approximately 50,000 clones, 20% seen once. All patients were treatment-naive before thyroid surgery. The sequenced sample was blood. These receptors were collected from a female donor with papillary thyroid cancer or a benign thyroid nodule (not recorded which). Some clones in this sample may be carry-over from other donors' samples.

A note on this clone: Relative to the germline gene, one junction end is altered; a read error may explain this. V gene TRBV5-1 combines with J gene TRBJ2-7; a weak D match, TRBD1 (5 bases). Germline values: CDR1 SGHRS, CDR2 YFSETQ. This CDR3 is built from 13 residues. CDR3 nucleotides: TGCGCGAGCAGCTTTTCAGGGATGTCCGAGCAGTACTTC. Protein sequence: CASSFSGMSEQYF.

By its share, this clone is medium-sized. The rearrangement links TRBV19 to TRBJ1-6; D is uncertain. V was trimmed by 7 bases and J by 5 bases, leaving 12 bases between them. Germline lookup yields CDR1 LNHDA and CDR2 SQIVND (reference sequence). The CDR3 spans 14 residues. The CDR3, as DNA: TGTGCCAGTAATTCAGACGGGAATAATTCACCCCTCCACTTT. Translating it yields CASNSDGNNSPLHF.

At least ten counts were recorded for this clone. The rearrangement links TRBV5-4 to TRBJ1-6, with D possibly matching TRBD1 (6 bases). V gave up 3 bases and J gave up 7 bases, with 11 bases separating them. Per the germline V gene, CDR1 is SGHNT and CDR2 is YYREEE (reference sequence). The CDR3 loop spans 14 amino acids. The CDR3, as DNA: TGTGCCAGCAGCTCAACAGGGTTAAATTCACCCCTCCACTTT. It codes for CASSSTGLNSPLHF.

This clone was observed a few times. Lacking the conserved final phenylalanine or tryptophan, this CDR3 likely reflects a read error. The rearrangement uses TRBV6-1 and TRBJ1-2; possible D gene TRBD1, 6 bases. V lost 4 bases and J 1 base, leaving 22 bases between the germline ends. The CDR3 length is 18 residues. Germline V gene sequence: CDR1 MNHNS, CDR2 SASEGT. CDR3 sequence reads: CASSVKAPGTRSNYGYTL. CDR3 nucleotide sequence: TGTGCCAGCAGTGTAAAAGCCCCCGGGACACGGAGTAACTATGGCTACACCTTA.

This clone appeared many times. V is TRBV7-2 and J is TRBJ1-5; a weak D match, TRBD1 (5 bases). This CDR3 region has 15 residues. Germline V lookup: CDR1 SGHTA, CDR2 FQGNSA. Trimming cost V 2 bases and J 2 bases, with 10 bases left between them. The CDR3: CASSLSLRGNQPQHF. The CDR3 bases are TGTGCCAGCAGCTTATCTCTCAGGGGCAATCAGCCCCAGCATTTT.

Notes on this clone: A much more abundant neighbour one base away suggests this may be a read error. This chain connects TRBV5-6 to TRBJ2-5; D remains ambiguous. The closer fit of TRBJ2-1 to the DNA end suggests the J call may be wrong. Looked up from germline, CDR1 is SGHDT and CDR2 is YYEEEE. The CDR3 extends over 15 amino acids. CDR3 coding DNA: TGTGCCAGCAGCTTAAGTGGTCGACCGTACAATGAGCAGTTCTTC. Translation gives CASSLSGRPYNEQFF.

This clone has a count of ten or more. The CDR3: CASSGTGAQPQHF. For the CDR3, the DNA is TGTGCCAGCAGTGGTACAGGGGCCCAGCCCCAGCATTTT. This chain uses TRBV2 with TRBJ1-5; 7 bases match TRBD1. With V trimmed by 4 bases and J by 7 bases, 4 bases remained unmatched. The CDR3 runs 13 residues. CDR1 and CDR2 from the germline V gene are SNHLY and FYNNEI.

This clone was found many times. V and J are TRBV30 and TRBJ2-2; 7 positions match TRBD2. The germline V gene encodes CDR1 GTSNPN and CDR2 SVGIG (reference sequence). Trimming cost V 8 bases and J 8 bases; bases outside gene matches: 11. The CDR3 has 13 residues. The CDR3 DNA reads as TGTGCCGTGGGTTTGGGGGGGTCTGGGGAGCTGTTTTTT. Its translation: CAVGLGGSGELFF.

This clone was counted ten times or more. V is TRBV19 and J is TRBJ2-5, with D possibly being TRBD1 or TRBD2 (5 bases each). This CDR3 has 15 amino acids. Trimming stripped 1 base from V and 5 bases from J, with 14 bases between. The germline V gene has CDR1 LNHDA and CDR2 SQIVND (reference sequence). As DNA, the CDR3 is TGTGCCAGTAGTATAGGAGAGGGGCGGCGGGAGACCCAGTACTTC. Encoded protein: CASSIGEGRRETQYF. The whole variable domain, remainder taken from reference TRBV19 and TRBJ2-5, is DGGITQSPKYLFRKEGQNVTLSCEQNLNHDAMYWYRQDPGQGLRLIYYSQIVNDFQKGDIAEGYSVSREKKESFPLTVTSAQKNPTAFYLCASSIGEGRRETQYFGPGTRLLVL.

This clone was observed many times. A much more abundant neighbour one base away suggests this may be a read error. The rearrangement links TRBV6-2 or TRBV6-3 to TRBJ1-2, with D possibly being TRBD1 (5 bases). Germline CDR1 and CDR2: MNHEY and SVGEGT. The CDR3 runs to 13 residues. Written as DNA, the CDR3 is TGTGCCAGCAGTGACCTGATGGGGGGTGGCTGCACCTTC. Encoded protein: CASSDLMGGGCTF.

This chain uses TRBV20-1 with TRBJ1-5; tentatively, D is TRBD1 (6 bases). Germline V CDR1 and CDR2: DFQATT, SNEGSKA (reference sequence). The CDR3 is 17 amino acids. Trimming took 4 bases from V and 3 from J, leaving 22 bases between them. CDR3 loop: CSAIIMFRDTYNQPQHF. The CDR3 nucleotides read TGCAGTGCTATAATCATGTTCCGGGACACCTACAATCAGCCCCAGCATTTT.

This clone was counted at least ten times. This chain connects TRBV27 to TRBJ2-5; a weak D match, TRBD1 (6 bases). V was trimmed by 0 bases and J by 2 bases, leaving 10 bases between them. The length of the CDR3 is 15 residues. In germline, CDR1 is MNHEY, CDR2 SMNVEV (reference sequence). CDR3 protein: CASSLSRTVQETQYF. The CDR3 nucleotides read TGTGCCAGCAGTTTATCCAGGACAGTTCAAGAGACCCAGTACTTC.

This clone has only a few counts. V is TRBV14 and J is TRBJ1-4; TRBD1 matches at 8 bases. Unmatched junction bases numbered 7, after V lost 1 base and J lost 6 bases. The CDR3 has 16 amino acids. The V gene's germline CDR1 is SGHDN and CDR2 FVKESK. The CDR3 nucleotides read TGTGCCAGCAGCCAAGGCAGGGGGCTTCTTGATGAAAAACTGTTTTTT. Protein: CASSQGRGLLDEKLFF.

In its sample, this clone was seen many times. V and J are TRBV4-1 and TRBJ1-2; tentatively, D is TRBD1 (5 bases). Germline V gives CDR1 MGHRA, CDR2 YSYEKL. V lost 0 bases to trimming and J lost 2 bases, with 13 bases between them. This CDR3 has 16 amino acids. The CDR3 is CASSQDFEGLNYGYTF. The CDR3 region has the DNA TGCGCCAGCAGCCAAGATTTCGAGGGGTTGAACTATGGCTACACCTTC.

This clone has at least ten counts. The chain combines TRBV20-1 with TRBJ1-6; TRBD1 agrees at 7 bases. The J segment lost 7 bases and the V segment lost 3 bases, leaving 9 bases of the junction unmatched. The germline gives CDR1 DFQATT, CDR2 SNEGSKA (reference sequence). The CDR3 spans 15 residues. CDR3 coding DNA: TGCAGTGCTAGGGAGACAGGGCGAAACAATTCACCCCTCCACTTT. Translated, it gives CSARETGRNNSPLHF.

Of note for this clone: This could be a read error, since a much larger clone is one nucleotide away. V and J are TRBV9 and TRBJ2-1, with D maybe TRBD2 (6 bases). Germline CDR1 is SGDLS and CDR2 is YYNGEE. The CDR3 has 14 amino acids. The V gene lost 3 bases and the J gene lost 12 bases, with 19 bases spanning the gap. The chain's CDR3 is CASSACGVIIGQFF. The CDR3 bases are TGTGCCAGCAGCGCGTGCGGGGTGATTATCGGGCAGTTCTTC.

This clone was observed a few times. This may be a read error: a much more frequent sequence differs by one nucleotide. The chain joins TRBV7-6 to TRBJ2-5; 8 bases line up with TRBD2. The CDR3 length is 14 residues. The V and J ends lost 8 bases and 2 bases, in that order; junction bases with no gene match: 7. In germline, CDR1 is SGHVS, CDR2 FNYEAQ. The chain's CDR3 is CASGQSGGQETQYF. CDR3 sequence (DNA): TGTGCCAGCGGCCAAAGCGGGGGACAAGAGACCCAGTACTTC.

This clone appeared a single time. This may be a read error, as it is one base from a much larger clone. The chain is built from TRBV9 and TRBJ2-2, with D hard to call. The CDR3 contains 14 residues. Germline V gene lookup returns CDR1 SGDLS and CDR2 YYNGEE. V was shortened by 4 bases and J by 4 bases, with 11 bases between the two germline ends. This CDR3 is CASSLTPSTGELFF. CDR3 in DNA: TGTGCCAGCAGCTTAACTCCGAGCACCGGGGAGCTGTTTTTT.